The sample holds many counts of the clone carrying this T cell receptor (beta chain). This sample was included in a study of blood T cells in healthy people across ages. V was shortened by 0 bases and J by 13 bases, with 12 bases between the two germline ends. CDR1 and CDR2 (germline): LGHNA, YSLEER. The CDR3 length is 12 residues. Combining a sample-barcoded 5' primer with a J-beta primer mix, a second PCR ran for 7 to 11 cycles. From the 5' RACE reads, TCRdb called clonotypes with MiXCR, one entry per CDR3 protein. The sample has around 1.1 million distinct CDR3 sequences, less than 45% seen once. The TCR sequence derives from a man between 18 and 29 years old in good health. V gene TRBV4-3 combines with J gene TRBJ1-2; D remains ambiguous. Input material: blood. This chain's CDR3 is CASSQDRAVFTF. DNA of the CDR3: TGCGCCAGCAGCCAAGACCGGGCCGTGTTCACCTTC.